Listed below are T cell receptor beta chains from one sample, sequenced in a study of cytomegalovirus exposure and HLA in healthy donors. Only in-frame clones appear in the TCRdb table, and some are missing; sequencing was by immunoSEQ multiplex PCR. The sample comprises over 90,000 clones, 63% of which are singletons, and under 5.5% rests with the top ten. The sequencing sample was made of PBMCs. The receptors originated from a human donor in good health. The CDR3 runs from the conserved cysteine through the conserved F or W. The D gene is left open where the match is weak. Size tells how often a clone was seen (once, few, many) or the class of an expanded clone, and some rows leave it out.

d_gene,abundance,v_gene,j_gene,CDR3nt,CDR3aa
.,.,TRBV5-1,TRBJ2-3,TGCGCCAGCAGCTTACAGGTTCGTAGCACAGATACGCAGTATTTT,CASSLQVRSTDTQYF
TRBD1,.,TRBV18,TRBJ1-5,TGTGCCAGCTCACCACTGGTTTTAGACAGGGATGGCAATCAGCCCCAGCATTTT,CASSPLVLDRDGNQPQHF
TRBD1,few,TRBV4-1,TRBJ2-5,TGCGCCAGCAGCCGGGGGACAGCCCAAGAGACCCAGTACTTC,CASSRGTAQETQYF
TRBD1,.,TRBV7-2,TRBJ1-2,TGTGCCAGCAGCCGCGGACAGGGGATTTCTGGCTACACCTTC,CASSRGQGISGYTF
.,.,TRBV4-1,TRBJ2-1,TGCGCCAGCAGCCGATCAGGGTCCCGTCGTGTGAATGAGCAGTTCTTC,CASSRSGSRRVNEQFF
TRBD1,.,TRBV29-1,TRBJ1-1,TGCAGCGTTGAATTTCTAGGGGGCGGGTACACTGAAGCTTTCTTT,CSVEFLGGGYTEAFF
TRBD1,few,TRBV15,TRBJ2-5,TGTGCCACCAGCAGGGAAACAGGGGAGGAGACCCAGTACTTC,CATSRETGEETQYF
TRBD1,.,TRBV2,TRBJ2-7,TGTGCCAGCTCCCGGGACAGGGGGTCCGAGCAGTACTTC,CASSRDRGSEQYF
.,.,TRBV30,TRBJ2-7,TGTGCCTGGAGAACCCCGGACACCTCCTACGAGCAGTACTTC,CAWRTPDTSYEQYF
TRBD1,.,TRBV27,TRBJ2-7,TGTGCCAGCAGTTACTCACAGGGGCACCTCTCCTACGAGCAGTACTTC,CASSYSQGHLSYEQYF
.,.,TRBV7-2,TRBJ2-5,TGTGCCAGCAGCTTGGGTTCCAGCGGGCGGCAAGAGACCCAGTACTTC,CASSLGSSGRQETQYF
.,once,TRBV7-8,TRBJ1-1,TGTGCCAGCATCCCATTCAACGGGGTTGTCACTGAAGCTTTCTTT,CASIPFNGVVTEAFF
.,few,TRBV29-1,TRBJ1-1,TGCAGGCCCGGTCTCGGGAACACTGAAGCTTTCTTT,CRPGLGNTEAFF
TRBD1,once,TRBV28,TRBJ1-1,TGTGCCAGCAGTCACAGGGGGCATACGAACACTGAAGCTTTCTTT,CASSHRGHTNTEAFF